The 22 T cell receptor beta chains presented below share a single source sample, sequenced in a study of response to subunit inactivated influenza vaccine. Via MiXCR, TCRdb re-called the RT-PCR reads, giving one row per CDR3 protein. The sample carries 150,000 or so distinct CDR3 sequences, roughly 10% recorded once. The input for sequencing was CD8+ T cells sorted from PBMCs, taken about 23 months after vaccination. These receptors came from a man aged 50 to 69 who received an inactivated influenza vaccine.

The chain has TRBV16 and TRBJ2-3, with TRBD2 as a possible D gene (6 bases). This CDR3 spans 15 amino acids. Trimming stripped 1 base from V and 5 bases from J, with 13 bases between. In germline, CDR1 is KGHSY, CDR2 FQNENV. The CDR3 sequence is CASSQLRGSGDTQYF. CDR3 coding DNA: TGTGCCAGCAGCCAATTACGGGGGTCGGGAGATACGCAGTATTTT.

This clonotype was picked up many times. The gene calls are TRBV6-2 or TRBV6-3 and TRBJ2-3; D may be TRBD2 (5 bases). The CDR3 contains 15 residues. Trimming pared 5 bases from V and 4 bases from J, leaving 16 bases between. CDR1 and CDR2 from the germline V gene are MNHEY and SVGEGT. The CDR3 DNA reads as TGTGCCAGCAGTGAGCGTGCCGGGAAGTCAGATACGCAGTATTTT. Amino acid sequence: CASSERAGKSDTQYF.

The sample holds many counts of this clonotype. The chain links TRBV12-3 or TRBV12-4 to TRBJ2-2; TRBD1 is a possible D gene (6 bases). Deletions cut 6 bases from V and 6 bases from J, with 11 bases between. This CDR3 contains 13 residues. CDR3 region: CASSPPGAGELFF. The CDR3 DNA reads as TGTGCCAGCAGCCCCCCAGGGGCCGGGGAGCTGTTTTTT.

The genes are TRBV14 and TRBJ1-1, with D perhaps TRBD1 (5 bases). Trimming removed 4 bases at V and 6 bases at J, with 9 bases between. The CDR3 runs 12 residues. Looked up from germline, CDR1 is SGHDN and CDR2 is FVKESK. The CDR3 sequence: CASSPGGAEAFF. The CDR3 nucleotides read TGTGCCAGCAGCCCCGGGGGAGCTGAAGCTTTCTTT.

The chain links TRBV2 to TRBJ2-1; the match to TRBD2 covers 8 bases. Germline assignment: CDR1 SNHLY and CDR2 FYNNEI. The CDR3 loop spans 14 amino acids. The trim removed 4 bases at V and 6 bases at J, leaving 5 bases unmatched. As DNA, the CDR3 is TGTGCCAGCAGTGGGGGACTAGGGGTCAATGAGCAGTTCTTC. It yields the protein CASSGGLGVNEQFF.

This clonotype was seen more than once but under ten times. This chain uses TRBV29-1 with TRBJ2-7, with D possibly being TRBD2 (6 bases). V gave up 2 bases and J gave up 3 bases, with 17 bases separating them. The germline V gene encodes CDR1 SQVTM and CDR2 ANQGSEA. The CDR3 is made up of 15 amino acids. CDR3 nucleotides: TGCAGCGTTGAATTCTTCGGGACTGAAGACTACGAGCAGTACTTC. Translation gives CSVEFFGTEDYEQYF.

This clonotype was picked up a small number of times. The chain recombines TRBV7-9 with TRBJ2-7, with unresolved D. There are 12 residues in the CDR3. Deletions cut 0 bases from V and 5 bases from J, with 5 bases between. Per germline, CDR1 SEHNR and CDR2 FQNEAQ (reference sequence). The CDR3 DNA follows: TGTGCCAGCAGCTTAGCGCTGAACGAGCAGTACTTC. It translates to CASSLALNEQYF.

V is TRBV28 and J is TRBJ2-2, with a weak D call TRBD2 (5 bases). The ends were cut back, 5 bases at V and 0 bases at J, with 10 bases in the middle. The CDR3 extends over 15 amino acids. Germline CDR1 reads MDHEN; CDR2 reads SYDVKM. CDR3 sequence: CASSSGRTNTGELFF. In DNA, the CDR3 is TGTGCCAGCAGTAGCGGTAGAACGAACACCGGGGAGCTGTTTTTT.

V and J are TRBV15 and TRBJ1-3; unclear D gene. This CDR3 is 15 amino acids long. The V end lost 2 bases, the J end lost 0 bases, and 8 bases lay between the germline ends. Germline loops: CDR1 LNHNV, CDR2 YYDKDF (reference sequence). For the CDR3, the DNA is TGTGCCACCAGCAGAAGATCCCCCTCTGGAAACACCATATATTTT. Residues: CATSRRSPSGNTIYF.

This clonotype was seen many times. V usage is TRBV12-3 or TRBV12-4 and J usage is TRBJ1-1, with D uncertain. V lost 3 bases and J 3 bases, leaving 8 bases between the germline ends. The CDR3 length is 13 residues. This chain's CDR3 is CASSFGRDTEAFF. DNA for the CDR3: TGTGCCAGCAGTTTCGGCCGGGACACTGAAGCTTTCTTT.

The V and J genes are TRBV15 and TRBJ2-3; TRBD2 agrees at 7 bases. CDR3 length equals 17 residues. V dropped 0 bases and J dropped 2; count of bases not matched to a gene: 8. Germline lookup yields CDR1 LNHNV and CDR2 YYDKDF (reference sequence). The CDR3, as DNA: TGTGCCACCAGCAGAGATCGGGCGGGGGTCAACACAGATACGCAGTATTTT. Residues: CATSRDRAGVNTDTQYF.

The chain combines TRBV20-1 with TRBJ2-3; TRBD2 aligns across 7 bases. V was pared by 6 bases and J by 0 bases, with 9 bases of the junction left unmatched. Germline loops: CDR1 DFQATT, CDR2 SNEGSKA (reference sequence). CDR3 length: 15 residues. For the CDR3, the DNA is TGCAGTGCCTCCGGGACTACCGCTAGCACAGATACGCAGTATTTT. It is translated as CSASGTTASTDTQYF.

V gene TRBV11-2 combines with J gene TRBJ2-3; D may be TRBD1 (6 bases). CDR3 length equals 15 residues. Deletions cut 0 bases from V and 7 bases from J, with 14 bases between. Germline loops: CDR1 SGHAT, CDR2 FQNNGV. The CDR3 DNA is TGTGCCAGCAGCTTAGAGGTGGGGGCACCTAATACGCAGTATTTT. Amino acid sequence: CASSLEVGAPNTQYF.

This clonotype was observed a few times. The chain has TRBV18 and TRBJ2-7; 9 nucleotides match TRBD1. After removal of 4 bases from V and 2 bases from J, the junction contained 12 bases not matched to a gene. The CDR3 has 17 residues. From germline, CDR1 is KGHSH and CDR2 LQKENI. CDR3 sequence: CASSRDRAKTPTYEQYF. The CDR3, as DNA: TGTGCCAGCTCACGGGACAGGGCCAAAACTCCGACCTACGAGCAGTACTTC.

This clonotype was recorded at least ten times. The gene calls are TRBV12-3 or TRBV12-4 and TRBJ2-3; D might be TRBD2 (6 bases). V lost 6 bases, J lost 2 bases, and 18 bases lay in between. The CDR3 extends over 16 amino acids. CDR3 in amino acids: CASSGTGAGPTDTQYF. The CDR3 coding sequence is TGTGCCAGCAGCGGGACTGGGGCGGGCCCCACAGATACGCAGTATTTT.

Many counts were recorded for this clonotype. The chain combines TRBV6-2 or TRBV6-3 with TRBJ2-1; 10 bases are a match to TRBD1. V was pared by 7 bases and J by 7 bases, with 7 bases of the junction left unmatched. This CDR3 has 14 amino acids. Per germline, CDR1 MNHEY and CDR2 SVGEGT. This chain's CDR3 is CASTGTGVVNEQFF. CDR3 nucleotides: TGTGCCAGCACTGGGACAGGGGTCGTAAATGAGCAGTTCTTC.

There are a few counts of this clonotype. DNA of the CDR3: TGCAGTGCTAGACGGAGCGGGAGATGGGCAAATGAGCAGTTCTTC. Protein sequence: CSARRSGRWANEQFF. The chain combines TRBV20-1 with TRBJ2-1; 8 bases fit TRBD2. The CDR3 has 15 residues. Germline CDR1 reads DFQATT; CDR2 reads SNEGSKA (reference sequence). The trim removed 2 bases at V and 7 bases at J, leaving 10 bases unmatched.

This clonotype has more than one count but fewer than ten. The CDR3 DNA is TGTGCCAGCAGTCAGGGACAGGGAAGCACAGATACGCAGTATTTT. It specifies CASSQGQGSTDTQYF. The chain carries TRBV25-1 and TRBJ2-3; 9 bases match TRBD1. This CDR3 spans 15 amino acids. CDR1 and CDR2 from the germline V gene are MGHDK and SYGVNS. V trimming: 5 bases; J trimming: 0 bases; junction bases outside the gene matches: 3.

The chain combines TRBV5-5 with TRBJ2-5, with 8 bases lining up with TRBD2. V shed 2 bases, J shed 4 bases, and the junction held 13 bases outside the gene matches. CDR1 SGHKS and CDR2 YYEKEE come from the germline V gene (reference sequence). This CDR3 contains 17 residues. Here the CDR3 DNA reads TGTGCCAGCAGCTTAGTACTTACCGGGAGGGCCCGAGAGACCCAGTACTTC. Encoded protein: CASSLVLTGRARETQYF.

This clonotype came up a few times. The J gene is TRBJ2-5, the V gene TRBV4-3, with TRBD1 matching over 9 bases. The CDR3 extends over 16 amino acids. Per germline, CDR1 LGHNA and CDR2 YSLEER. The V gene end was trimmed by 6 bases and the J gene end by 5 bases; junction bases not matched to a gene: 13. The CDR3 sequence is CASSEFETGGRETQYF. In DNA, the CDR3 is TGCGCCAGCAGTGAATTTGAGACAGGGGGTCGGGAGACCCAGTACTTC.

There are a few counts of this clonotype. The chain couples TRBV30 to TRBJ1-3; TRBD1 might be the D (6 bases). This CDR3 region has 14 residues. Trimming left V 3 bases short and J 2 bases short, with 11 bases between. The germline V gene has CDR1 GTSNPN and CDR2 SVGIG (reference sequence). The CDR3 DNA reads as TGTGCCTGGAGCCTGACAGGACCTGGAAACACCATATATTTT. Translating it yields CAWSLTGPGNTIYF.

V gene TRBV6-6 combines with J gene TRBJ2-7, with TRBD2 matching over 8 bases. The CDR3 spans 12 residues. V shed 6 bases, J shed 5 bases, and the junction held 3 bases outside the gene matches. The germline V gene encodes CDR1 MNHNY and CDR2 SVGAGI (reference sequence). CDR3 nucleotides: TGTGCCAGCAGCCATAGCGGGAACGAGCAGTACTTC. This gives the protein CASSHSGNEQYF.